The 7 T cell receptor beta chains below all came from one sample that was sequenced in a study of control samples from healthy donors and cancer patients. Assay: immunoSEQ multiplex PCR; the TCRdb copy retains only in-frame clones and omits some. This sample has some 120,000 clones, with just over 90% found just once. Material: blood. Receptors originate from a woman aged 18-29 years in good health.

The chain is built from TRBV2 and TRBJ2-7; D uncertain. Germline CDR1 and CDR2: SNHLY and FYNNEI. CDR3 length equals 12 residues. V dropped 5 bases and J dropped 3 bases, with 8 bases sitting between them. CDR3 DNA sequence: TGTGCCAGCAGTTTTTTTGACTACGAGCAGTACTTC. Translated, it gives CASSFFDYEQYF.

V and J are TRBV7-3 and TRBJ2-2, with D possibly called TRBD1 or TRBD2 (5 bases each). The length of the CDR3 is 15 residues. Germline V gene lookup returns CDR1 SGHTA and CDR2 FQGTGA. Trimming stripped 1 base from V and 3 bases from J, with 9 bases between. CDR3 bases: TGTGCCAGCAGCTTAAACGGGGCCCACACCGGGGAGCTGTTTTTT. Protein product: CASSLNGAHTGELFF.

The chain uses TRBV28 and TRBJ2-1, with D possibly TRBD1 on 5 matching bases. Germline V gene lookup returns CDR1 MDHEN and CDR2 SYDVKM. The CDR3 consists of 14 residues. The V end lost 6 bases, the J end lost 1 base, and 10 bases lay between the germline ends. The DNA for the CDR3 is TGTGCCAGCAGGCCCAGGGTATCCTACAATGAGCAGTTCTTC. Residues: CASRPRVSYNEQFF.

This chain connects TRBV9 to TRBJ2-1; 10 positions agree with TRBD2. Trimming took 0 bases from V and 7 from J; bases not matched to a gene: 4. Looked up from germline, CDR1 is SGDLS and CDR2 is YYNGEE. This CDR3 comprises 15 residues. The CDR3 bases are TGTGCCAGCAGCGTAGCGGGACTAGCGAGGAATGAGCAGTTCTTC. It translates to CASSVAGLARNEQFF.

The CDR3 loop is CASSLSQNTEAFF. The CDR3 nucleotides read TGTGCCAGCAGCTTAAGCCAGAACACTGAAGCTTTCTTT. The V gene is TRBV7-3, the J gene TRBJ1-1; no definite D call. CDR1 SGHTA and CDR2 FQGTGA come from the germline V gene. The germline V and J ends were trimmed by 1 base and 1 base, with 4 bases remaining between them. The CDR3 extends over 13 amino acids.

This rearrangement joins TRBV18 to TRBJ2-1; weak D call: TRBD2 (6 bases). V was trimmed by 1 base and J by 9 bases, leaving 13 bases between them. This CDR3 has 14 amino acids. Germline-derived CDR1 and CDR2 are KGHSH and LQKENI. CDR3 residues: CASSPQRASGEQFF. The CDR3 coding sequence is TGTGCCAGCTCACCACAGCGGGCATCAGGTGAGCAGTTCTTC.

CDR3 in amino acids: CASSARQGGNTEAFF. Here the CDR3 DNA reads TGTGCCAGCAGCGCCCGACAGGGGGGGAACACTGAAGCTTTCTTT. V and J are TRBV7-2 and TRBJ1-1; 9 positions match TRBD1. After removal of 5 bases from V and 1 base from J, the junction contained 5 bases not matched to a gene. The germline CDR1 and CDR2 sequences are SGHTA and FQGNSA. CDR3 length equals 15 residues.